Below, 4 T cell receptor beta chains from the same sample are listed, as sequenced in a study of blood T cell repertoires in COVID-19. TCRdb's copy holds only in-frame clones and misses some; the assay was immunoSEQ multiplex PCR. The sample includes 55,000 to 65,000 clones, approximately 83% seen only once; the top ten take 10%. Sequenced sample: peripheral blood. The source of these receptors is a man under 40 with COVID-19, enrolled during active disease.

The chain carries TRBV27 and TRBJ2-4; 7 nucleotides align to TRBD2. The CDR3 covers 17 residues. The junction had 8 bases not matched to a gene; V was cut back by 2 bases and J by 1 base. Germline CDR1 and CDR2: MNHEY and SMNVEV (reference sequence). The CDR3 reads CASSLTSATRAKNIQYF. The CDR3 DNA is TGTGCCAGCAGTTTAACTAGCGCAACGAGGGCCAAAAACATTCAGTACTTC.

The chain combines TRBV27 with TRBJ2-7, with a tentative D call TRBD1 (6 bases). CDR1 is MNHEY, CDR2 SMNVEV, per germline (reference sequence). The V end was cut by 2 bases, the J end by 12 bases, with 17 bases between. The CDR3 is made up of 13 amino acids. This chain's CDR3 is CASSLATGHSSYF. The CDR3 coding sequence is TGTGCCAGCAGTTTAGCGACAGGTCACTCCTCGTACTTC.

This chain joins TRBV14 and TRBJ1-4; TRBD1 is a possible D gene (5 bases). The CDR3 has 14 amino acids. The germline V gene encodes CDR1 SGHDN and CDR2 FVKESK. Trimming removed 5 bases from V and 8 bases from J, with 15 bases in between. This CDR3 reads CASSFGGLEEKLFF. As DNA, the CDR3 is TGTGCCAGCAGCTTCGGGGGGTTGGAAGAAAAACTGTTTTTT.

This clone appeared once. This chain uses TRBV18 with TRBJ2-1; D possibly corresponds to TRBD1 (6 bases). The CDR3 contains 13 residues. V was trimmed by 7 bases and J by 4 bases, leaving 11 bases between them. Germline assignment: CDR1 KGHSH and CDR2 LQKENI. CDR3 protein: CASCRGSYNEQFF. DNA for the CDR3: TGTGCCAGCTGTAGGGGGTCTTACAATGAGCAGTTCTTC.